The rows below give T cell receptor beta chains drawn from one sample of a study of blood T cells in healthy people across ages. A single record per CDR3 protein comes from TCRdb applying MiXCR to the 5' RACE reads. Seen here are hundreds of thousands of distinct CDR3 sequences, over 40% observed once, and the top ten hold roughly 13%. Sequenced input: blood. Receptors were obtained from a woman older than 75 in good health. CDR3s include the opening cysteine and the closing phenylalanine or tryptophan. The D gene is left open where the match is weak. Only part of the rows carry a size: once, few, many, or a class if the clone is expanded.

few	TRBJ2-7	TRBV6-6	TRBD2	TGTGCCAGCAGAAGGAACGGGGGGGGAACGGATGAGCAGTACTTC	CASRRNGGGTDEQYF
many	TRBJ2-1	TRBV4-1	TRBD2	TGCGCCAGCAGCCAAATGGGCGGGAGGGTGCAGTTCTTC	CASSQMGGRVQFF
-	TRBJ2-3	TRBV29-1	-	TGCAGCGTTGCAACGAGGGGAGATACGCAGTATTTT	CSVATRGDTQYF
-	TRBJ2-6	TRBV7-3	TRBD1	TGTGCCAGCAGCTTAAGGGACAGGGCTGGGGCCAACGTCTTGACTTTC	CASSLRDRAGANVLTF
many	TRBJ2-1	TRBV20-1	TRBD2	TGCAGTGCCCCCGGACTAGCGGGGGGGATTGAGCAGTTCTTC	CSAPGLAGGIEQFF
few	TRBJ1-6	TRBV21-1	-	TGTGCCAGCAGCGAACGAAGCCTTAATTCACCCCTCCACTTT	CASSERSLNSPLHF
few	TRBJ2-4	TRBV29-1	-	TGCAGCGTTGAAGATCCAGGCCGTCAGTACTTC	CSVEDPGRQYF
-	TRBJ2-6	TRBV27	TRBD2	TGTGCCAGTAGCTGGGGACCCCAGGCGGGAGTTGGGGCCAACGTCCTGACTTTC	CASSWGPQAGVGANVLTF
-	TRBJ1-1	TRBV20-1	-	TGCAGTGCTAGAGATTGGGGGGATTTTGGCACTGAAGCTTTCTTT	CSARDWGDFGTEAFF
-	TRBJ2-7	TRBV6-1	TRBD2	TGTGCCAGCTTCCCCGGAGGGGCAGGACTAGCGGGGTTCGAGCAGTACTTC	CASFPGGAGLAGFEQYF
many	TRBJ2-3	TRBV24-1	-	TGTGCCACCAGTGATGCGCAAACTAGCACAGATACGCAGTATTTT	CATSDAQTSTDTQYF
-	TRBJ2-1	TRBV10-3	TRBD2	TGTGCCATCAGTGAAGGGGGACTAGCGGGGCAAACCTACAATGAGCAGTTCTTC	CAISEGGLAGQTYNEQFF
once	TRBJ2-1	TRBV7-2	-	TGTGCCAGCAGCTTAGTCCGGGTGAAACAGTTCTTC	CASSLVRVKQFF
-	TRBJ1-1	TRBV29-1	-	TGCAGCGTTGCACAGAGCCCCAACGCTGAAGCTTTCTTT	CSVAQSPNAEAFF
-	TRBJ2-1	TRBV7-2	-	TGTGCCAGCAGCTTCCCGGGGCGTGACGGGGCCGGCAATGAGCAGTTCTTC	CASSFPGRDGAGNEQFF
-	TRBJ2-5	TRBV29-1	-	TGCAGCGTTGAAGACTCGGGACACCCCCAAGAGACCCAGTACTTC	CSVEDSGHPQETQYF
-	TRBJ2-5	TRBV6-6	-	TGTGCCAGCAGTTCAGGGCACGACACCGTTGAAGGAGAGACCCTGTACTTC	CASSSGHDTVEGETLYF
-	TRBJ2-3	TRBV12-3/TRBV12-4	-	TGTGCCAGCAGTTTAGTGGGACGGGCAACAGATACGCAGTATTTT	CASSLVGRATDTQYF
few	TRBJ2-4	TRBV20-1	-	TGCAGTGCTAGAGATGCGGGGACGGAGGGGTCGCAGTACTTC	CSARDAGTEGSQYF
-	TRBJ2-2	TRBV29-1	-	TGCAGCGTTGAGGGTCAGGCCGGGGAGCTGTTTTTT	CSVEGQAGELFF
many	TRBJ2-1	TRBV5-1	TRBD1	TGCGCCAGCAGCTTCCTCGGGACAGGGAACAATGAGCAGTTCTTC	CASSFLGTGNNEQFF
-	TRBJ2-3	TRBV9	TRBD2	TGTGCCAGCAGCGTAGTTTTGCAGGGACTAGCGGGGGGGTCCAGCACAGATACGCAGTATTTT	CASSVVLQGLAGGSSTDTQYF
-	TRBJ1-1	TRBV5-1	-	TGCGCCAGCAGGAGGGACACTGAAGCTTTCTTT	CASRRDTEAFF
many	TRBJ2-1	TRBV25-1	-	TGTGCCAGCCGGAACTCGAGGGGGCAGTTCTTC	CASRNSRGQFF
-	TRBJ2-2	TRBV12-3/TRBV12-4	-	TGTGCCAGCACCTTGAGTCGGGAGCTGTTTTTT	CASTLSRELFF
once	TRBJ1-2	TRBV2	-	TGTGCCAGCAATGAGGCAGGGTGTATATATGGCTACACCTTC	CASNEAGCIYGYTF
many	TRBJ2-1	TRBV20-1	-	TGCAGTGCTAGGTTCTGGCAGGGCCTCTACAATGAGCAGTTCTTC	CSARFWQGLYNEQFF